This TCR beta chain was identified during a study of identical twins. cDNA carried unique molecular identifiers, and a universal primer site was added by template switching. TCRdb passed the 5' RACE reads through MiXCR, listing each CDR3 protein once. This table has approximately 410,000 distinct CDR3 sequences, 18% appearing once. The CDR3 is 12 residues long. With regard to this clonotype: Its antigen is not identified.

General study findings and limits: Modeled out-of-frame TCR alpha sharing in monozygotic twins fell below observed levels. Memory repertoires showed no such pattern, whereas abundant cord blood beta clonotypes carried fewer insertions.

This clonotype originated in a man aged 45-65 years in good health. Sequencing was performed on naive T cells sorted from blood. V usage is TRBV21-1 and J usage is TRBJ2-1; the DNA was not used to check the table's D call, TRBD1. TRBV21-1 is designated a pseudogene. The CDR3 spells CASRVGNNEQFF. The CDR3, as DNA: TGTGCCAGCAGGGTCGGGAACAATGAGCAGTTCTTC.